Below are 30 T cell receptor beta chains sequenced from a single sample in a study of identical twins. MiXCR was run by TCRdb on the 5' RACE reads, yielding one entry per CDR3 protein. The sample yields more than 400,000 distinct CDR3 sequences, over 12% seen once. This sample also appeared in a second study, on yellow fever vaccine responses in identical twins.

The source material was CD4+ T cells sorted from blood. The receptors stem from a woman under 30 in good health.

The chain employs TRBV5-1 and TRBJ2-2; D ambiguous. V lost 2 bases, J lost 1 base, and 6 bases lay in between. The CDR3 runs 14 residues. In germline, CDR1 is SGHRS, CDR2 YFSETQ. CDR3 sequence (DNA): TGCGCCAGCAGCTTAAGCTGGAACACCGGGGAGCTGTTTTTT. The encoded protein is CASSLSWNTGELFF. Full variable domain (rest looked up from reference TRBV5-1 and TRBJ2-2): KAGVTQTPRYLIKTRGQQVTLSCSPISGHRSVSWYQQTPGQGLQFLFEYFSETQRNKGNFPGRFSGRQFSNSRSEMNVSTLELGDSALYLCASSLSWNTGELFFGEGSRLTVL.

The sample holds a few counts of this clonotype. V usage is TRBV4-2 and J usage is TRBJ2-3; tentatively, D is TRBD2 (6 bases). The CDR3 loop spans 15 amino acids. Germline CDR1 and CDR2: LGHNA and YNFKEQ. The V gene lost 0 bases and the J gene lost 8 bases, with 15 bases spanning the gap. The CDR3 loop is CASSQDLASGITQYF. The CDR3 nucleotides are TGTGCCAGCAGCCAAGATCTAGCGTCCGGAATTACGCAGTATTTT.

This clonotype was seen only a few times. The genes are TRBV28 and TRBJ1-5, with TRBD1 matching 9 bases. Germline V gene data show CDR1 as MDHEN and CDR2 as SYDVKM. V lost 5 bases to trimming and J lost 4 bases; unmatched junction nucleotides: 9. CDR3 size: 16 residues. The DNA for the CDR3 is TGTGCCAGCAGTCCAAGGACAGGGGCAAGAAATCAGCCCCAGCATTTT. It yields the protein CASSPRTGARNQPQHF.

This chain joins TRBV27 and TRBJ2-2; TRBD1 might be the D (5 bases). V dropped 6 bases and J dropped 7 bases, with 15 bases sitting between them. This CDR3 comprises 14 residues. CDR1 and CDR2 from the germline V gene are MNHEY and SMNVEV (reference sequence). The CDR3 here is CASSLNGAGGELFF. DNA of the CDR3: TGTGCCAGCAGCCTTAATGGGGCCGGCGGGGAGCTGTTTTTT.

A few counts support this clonotype. The chain employs TRBV5-1 and TRBJ1-1; unclear D gene. The CDR3 runs to 15 residues. The V gene lost 1 base and the J gene lost 1 base, with 11 bases spanning the gap. The germline CDR1 and CDR2 sequences are SGHRS and YFSETQ. CDR3 sequence: CASSLFNSENTEAFF. CDR3 sequence (DNA): TGCGCCAGCAGCTTGTTTAATTCCGAGAACACTGAAGCTTTCTTT.

This clonotype was detected only a few times. J is TRBJ2-7 and V is TRBV25-1; 8 bases are a match to TRBD2. Germline assignment: CDR1 MGHDK and CDR2 SYGVNS. V dropped 3 bases and J dropped 4; count of bases not matched to a gene: 5. The CDR3 consists of 14 residues. The CDR3 DNA sequence: TGTGCCAGCAGTGACCCAGGGACTAGGTACGAGCAGTACTTC. Amino acid sequence: CASSDPGTRYEQYF.

The chain is built from TRBV2 and TRBJ2-1; the D gene could be TRBD1 or TRBD2 (6 bases each). Germline-derived CDR1 and CDR2 are SNHLY and FYNNEI. Trimming took 8 bases from V and 3 from J, leaving 14 bases between them. This CDR3 contains 14 residues. This chain's CDR3 is CASCGGTNYNEQFF. The CDR3 DNA sequence: TGTGCCAGCTGTGGCGGGACAAACTACAATGAGCAGTTCTTC.

This rearrangement joins TRBV10-3 to TRBJ2-5, with TRBD2 matching over 7 bases. With V trimmed by 5 bases and J by 1 base, 4 bases remained unmatched. Looked up from germline, CDR1 is ENHRY and CDR2 is SYGVKD. The CDR3 length is 14 residues. Written as DNA, the CDR3 is TGTGCCATCAGTCGTGGCGGGAGCCAAGAGACCCAGTACTTC. It specifies CAISRGGSQETQYF.

The chain uses TRBV7-2 and TRBJ2-1, with D perhaps matching TRBD1 (6 bases). Deletions cut 4 bases from V and 2 bases from J, with 12 bases between. CDR3 size: 15 residues. Germline V lookup: CDR1 SGHTA, CDR2 FQGNSA. CDR3: CASSSRTEAYNEQFF. The CDR3 DNA reads as TGTGCCAGCAGCTCTCGGACAGAGGCCTACAATGAGCAGTTCTTC.

Many counts were recorded for this clonotype. V is TRBV5-1 and J is TRBJ1-2; weak D call: TRBD1 (5 bases). V lost 5 bases to trimming and J lost 0 bases, with 11 bases between them. The germline gives CDR1 SGHRS, CDR2 YFSETQ. The CDR3 has 14 amino acids. The CDR3 reads CASRITGTNYGYTF. The CDR3, as DNA: TGCGCCAGCAGGATAACAGGCACTAACTATGGCTACACCTTC. Drawing the rest from reference TRBV5-1 and TRBJ1-2, the complete variable domain is KAGVTQTPRYLIKTRGQQVTLSCSPISGHRSVSWYQQTPGQGLQFLFEYFSETQRNKGNFPGRFSGRQFSNSRSEMNVSTLELGDSALYLCASRITGTNYGYTFGSGTRLTVV.

The rearrangement joins TRBV11-2 to TRBJ2-1; maybe TRBD2 (6 bases). V gave up 5 bases and J gave up 3 bases, with 11 bases separating them. CDR1 SGHAT and CDR2 FQNNGV come from the germline V gene. The CDR3 covers 14 residues. In DNA, the CDR3 is TGTGCCAGCAGCCCCCGGGACTTCTACAATGAGCAGTTCTTC. Protein: CASSPRDFYNEQFF. Using reference TRBV11-2 and TRBJ2-1 for the parts outside the CDR3, the full variable domain is EAGVAQSPRYKIIEKRQSVAFWCNPISGHATLYWYQQILGQGPKLLIQFQNNGVVDDSQLPKDRFSAERLKGVDSTLKIQPAKLEDSAVYLCASSPRDFYNEQFFGPGTRLTVL.

The chain links TRBV5-1 to TRBJ2-5, with 11 bases lining up with TRBD2. The CDR3 loop spans 16 amino acids. Trimming cost V 4 bases and J 0 bases; bases outside gene matches: 5. The germline V gene encodes CDR1 SGHRS and CDR2 YFSETQ. The CDR3 sequence: CASSGGTSGYQETQYF. DNA of the CDR3: TGCGCCAGCAGCGGGGGGACTAGCGGATACCAAGAGACCCAGTACTTC.

The V gene is TRBV7-9, the J gene TRBJ2-5; D perhaps matches TRBD2 (5 bases). V dropped 4 bases and J dropped 3 bases, with 18 bases sitting between them. Germline CDR1 reads SEHNR; CDR2 reads FQNEAQ (reference sequence). The CDR3 length is 16 residues. CDR3 residues: CASSSYESVSEETQYF. The CDR3 nucleotides are TGTGCCAGCAGCTCCTACGAGAGCGTTAGCGAAGAGACCCAGTACTTC.

This chain links TRBV7-9 with TRBJ2-5; the D gene is possibly TRBD1 (6 bases). Germline loops: CDR1 SEHNR, CDR2 FQNEAQ (reference sequence). V shed 4 bases and J shed 5 bases, with 14 bases lying between them. This CDR3 contains 14 residues. The CDR3 is CASSSDKTGETQYF. CDR3 in DNA: TGTGCCAGCAGCTCCGACAAAACAGGGGAGACCCAGTACTTC.

This clonotype has only a few counts. The J gene is TRBJ2-7, the V gene TRBV5-1, with 8 bases matching TRBD2. Trimming removed 4 bases from V and 2 bases from J; junction bases left unmatched: 5. Germline CDR1 SGHRS, CDR2 YFSETQ. This CDR3 comprises 14 residues. CDR3 loop: CASSEIAGTYEQYF. The CDR3 DNA reads TGCGCCAGCAGCGAGATAGCGGGAACCTACGAGCAGTACTTC. Together with reference TRBV5-1 and TRBJ2-7, the CDR3 gives the full variable domain: KAGVTQTPRYLIKTRGQQVTLSCSPISGHRSVSWYQQTPGQGLQFLFEYFSETQRNKGNFPGRFSGRQFSNSRSEMNVSTLELGDSALYLCASSEIAGTYEQYFGPGTRLTVT.

This chain uses TRBV5-1 with TRBJ1-1, with 7 bases matching TRBD1. The V gene end was trimmed by 0 bases and the J gene end by 7 bases; junction bases not matched to a gene: 9. The CDR3 is made up of 15 amino acids. Germline V gene sequence: CDR1 SGHRS, CDR2 YFSETQ. The CDR3 here is CASSLGQGRGDEAFF. The CDR3 DNA follows: TGCGCCAGCAGCTTGGGACAGGGTAGAGGTGATGAAGCTTTCTTT.

The J gene is TRBJ2-4, the V gene TRBV5-5, with a tentative D call TRBD1 (5 bases). The germline V gene has CDR1 SGHKS and CDR2 YYEKEE (reference sequence). V was trimmed by 2 bases and J by 2 bases, leaving 14 bases between them. This CDR3 is 16 amino acids long. CDR3 sequence: CASSFQQVSTKNIQYF. Here the CDR3 DNA reads TGTGCCAGCAGCTTTCAACAGGTCTCCACCAAAAACATTCAGTACTTC.

In this sample, this clonotype turned up many times. This chain uses TRBV7-9 with TRBJ2-6; the D is unclear. Trimming took 2 bases from V and 0 from J, leaving 2 bases between them. The CDR3 covers 14 residues. The V gene's germline CDR1 is SEHNR and CDR2 FQNEAQ (reference sequence). The CDR3 reads CASSLISGANVLTF. Written as DNA, the CDR3 is TGTGCCAGCAGCTTAATCTCTGGGGCCAACGTCCTGACTTTC. Supplemented by reference TRBV7-9 and TRBJ2-6, the full variable domain reads DTGVSQNPRHKITKRGQNVTFRCDPISEHNRLYWYRQTLGQGPEFLTYFQNEAQLEKSRLLSDRFSAERPKGSFSTLEIQRTEQGDSAMYLCASSLISGANVLTFGAGSRLTVL.

This clonotype was observed once. The rearrangement links TRBV5-1 to TRBJ2-5; D is possibly TRBD2 (6 bases). The CDR3 has 16 residues. Trimming took 4 bases from V and 6 from J, leaving 22 bases between them. Per the germline V gene, CDR1 is SGHRS and CDR2 is YFSETQ. The DNA of the CDR3 is TGCGCCAGCAGCATGCCAGGACTATACGAGGGGAAGACCCAGTACTTC. This encodes CASSMPGLYEGKTQYF.

This clonotype has more than one count but fewer than ten. CDR3 nucleotide sequence: TGCGCCAGCAGCTTGGGCATTAGCGGACCCACAGATACGCAGTATTTT. Its protein is CASSLGISGPTDTQYF. The chain has TRBV5-1 and TRBJ2-3; a possible D gene is TRBD2 (6 bases). The CDR3 is made up of 16 amino acids. The V and J ends lost 0 bases and 2 bases respectively, with 13 bases between them. Germline-derived CDR1 and CDR2 are SGHRS and YFSETQ.

This clonotype was detected only a few times. This chain's CDR3 is CASRQLAGNTGELFF. DNA for the CDR3: TGTGCCAGCAGGCAACTAGCGGGAAACACCGGGGAGCTGTTTTTT. The J gene is TRBJ2-2, the V gene TRBV12-3 or TRBV12-4, with TRBD2 matching over 10 bases. The CDR3 is 15 amino acids. V dropped 6 bases and J dropped 2; count of bases not matched to a gene: 3.

J is TRBJ2-1 and V is TRBV7-9, with TRBD2 identical over 8 bases. The CDR3 extends over 16 amino acids. Germline trimming cut 1 base from V and 6 bases from J; bases unmatched to any gene: 8. Looked up from germline, CDR1 is SEHNR and CDR2 is FQNEAQ (reference sequence). The CDR3 bases are TGTGCCAGCAGCTTAGGATGGACGGGGGGGCCCAATGAGCAGTTCTTC. Translated: CASSLGWTGGPNEQFF.

V gene TRBV2 combines with J gene TRBJ2-5, with 13 bases lining up with TRBD2. This CDR3 has 13 amino acids. The germline gives CDR1 SNHLY, CDR2 FYNNEI. V shed 10 bases, J shed 4 bases, and the junction held 3 bases outside the gene matches. The CDR3 loop reads CATGTSGIETQYF. The DNA of the CDR3 is TGTGCCACAGGGACTAGCGGGATAGAGACCCAGTACTTC.

The DNA of the CDR3 is TGCAGTGCACGGATTGCCGGGACAGGGGGAAACATTCAGTACTTC. Translation: CSARIAGTGGNIQYF. The J gene is TRBJ2-4, the V gene TRBV20-1; 11 positions match TRBD1. Trimming removed 6 bases from V and 6 bases from J; junction bases left unmatched: 10. CDR1 and CDR2 (germline): DFQATT, SNEGSKA (reference sequence). The CDR3 spans 15 residues.

The J gene is TRBJ2-5, the V gene TRBV24-1, with TRBD2 identical over 7 bases. With 4 bases clipped from V and 2 bases from J, the junction kept 15 bases outside the gene matches. This CDR3 has 18 amino acids. Germline V gives CDR1 KGHDR, CDR2 SFDVKD. CDR3 loop: CATSEPRVGTISQETQYF. DNA for the CDR3: TGTGCCACCAGTGAACCCCGCGTCGGGACTATATCACAAGAGACCCAGTACTTC.

In nucleotides, the CDR3 is TGCGCCAGCAGCCAAGTCCCCGGGCAGGGAAGGAACGAGCAGTACTTC. Protein product: CASSQVPGQGRNEQYF. V usage is TRBV4-1 and J usage is TRBJ2-7, with D possibly matching TRBD1 (5 bases). Between the trimmed V and J ends, which lost 1 base and 5 bases, there was a span of 18 bases. Germline-derived CDR1 and CDR2 are MGHRA and YSYEKL. The CDR3 extends over 16 amino acids.

The rearrangement uses TRBV27 and TRBJ2-1; the D is unclear. Trimming cost V 4 bases and J 4 bases, with 14 bases left between them. The CDR3 has 15 residues. The germline CDR1 and CDR2 sequences are MNHEY and SMNVEV (reference sequence). The CDR3 bases are TGTGCCAGCAGTTCCCTCGGCCCGGCTTACAATGAGCAGTTCTTC. It yields the protein CASSSLGPAYNEQFF.

A few counts support this clonotype. The chain couples TRBV5-1 to TRBJ2-5; 8 positions agree with TRBD1. Trimming at V came to 5 bases and at J to 2 bases, leaving 8 bases not matched to a gene. Germline values: CDR1 SGHRS, CDR2 YFSETQ. This CDR3 spans 15 amino acids. CDR3 amino acids: CASSTGGNLQETQYF. The CDR3 DNA is TGCGCCAGCAGTACAGGGGGGAATCTACAAGAGACCCAGTACTTC.

The V and J genes are TRBV2 and TRBJ2-2; tentatively, D is TRBD1 (6 bases). Trimming stripped 7 bases from V and 7 bases from J, with 16 bases between. This CDR3 contains 14 residues. Germline CDR1 and CDR2: SNHLY and FYNNEI. CDR3 amino acids: CASTSRDKVGELFF. CDR3 DNA: TGTGCCAGCACGTCCCGGGACAAGGTCGGGGAGCTGTTTTTT.

A single count supports this clonotype. The chain links TRBV24-1 to TRBJ2-1, with 8 bases fitting TRBD1. This CDR3 is 14 amino acids long. V shed 7 bases, J shed 0 bases, and the junction held 1 base outside the gene matches. The germline V gene encodes CDR1 KGHDR and CDR2 SFDVKD. CDR3 sequence reads: CATRGQGSYNEQFF. In nucleotides, the CDR3 is TGTGCCACCAGAGGACAGGGCTCCTACAATGAGCAGTTCTTC.